The 7 T cell receptor beta chains in this list originate from one sample, sequenced in a study of blood T cell repertoires in COVID-19. TCRdb's copy holds only in-frame clones and misses some; the assay was immunoSEQ multiplex PCR. The sample shows around 99,000 clones, 60% to 85% of them seen only once. The sequenced material came from peripheral blood. Receptors were obtained from a woman older than 75 with active or convalescent COVID-19.

The rearrangement joins TRBV28 to TRBJ1-1; no firm D call. The CDR3 loop spans 13 amino acids. V lost 7 bases, J lost 3 bases, and 12 bases lay in between. The V gene's germline CDR1 is MDHEN and CDR2 SYDVKM. CDR3 sequence: CASTPWAHTEAFF. Written as DNA, the CDR3 is TGTGCCAGCACCCCCTGGGCCCACACTGAAGCTTTCTTT.

The chain has TRBV5-1 and TRBJ2-2; a possible D gene is TRBD1 (6 bases). The CDR3 totals 14 residues. CDR1 and CDR2 from the germline V gene are SGHRS and YFSETQ. V gave up 4 bases and J gave up 7 bases, with 14 bases separating them. CDR3: CASSRGQEGGELFF. The CDR3 nucleotides read TGCGCCAGCAGCAGGGGACAAGAGGGCGGGGAGCTGTTTTTT.

This sequence joins TRBV5-4 and TRBJ1-2, with 9 bases identical to TRBD1. The CDR3 has 18 amino acids. The germline gives CDR1 SGHNT, CDR2 YYREEE (reference sequence). Trimming cost V 3 bases and J 6 bases; bases outside gene matches: 18. This CDR3 is CASSSRTWAGTGRNGYTF. The CDR3 DNA reads as TGTGCCAGCAGCTCTAGAACATGGGCCGGGACAGGGAGGAATGGCTACACCTTC.

The rearrangement uses TRBV10-2 and TRBJ2-3; D is ambiguous. Looked up from germline, CDR1 is WSHSY and CDR2 is SAAADI. Between the trimmed V and J ends, which lost 2 bases and 2 bases, there was a span of 17 bases. This CDR3 is 17 amino acids long. DNA of the CDR3: TGCGCCAGCAGTGAGAAGGAGAAAGCATATTACACAGATACGCAGTATTTT. Translation gives CASSEKEKAYYTDTQYF.

This chain joins TRBV11-2 and TRBJ2-1; no clear D gene. The ends were cut back, 3 bases at V and 0 bases at J, with 6 bases in the middle. Germline V gives CDR1 SGHAT, CDR2 FQNNGV. CDR3 size: 14 residues. The CDR3 nucleotides read TGTGCCAGCAGCTTCTACCGCTCCTACAATGAGCAGTTCTTC. Its translation is CASSFYRSYNEQFF.

This sequence joins TRBV5-4 and TRBJ2-3; the D gene is possibly TRBD2 (6 bases). This CDR3 region has 17 residues. Trimming took off 3 bases at V and 3 bases at J, with 20 bases between the two ends. In germline, CDR1 is SGHNT, CDR2 YYREEE (reference sequence). CDR3 sequence: CASSSRLLPAGTDTQYF. CDR3 bases: TGTGCCAGCAGCTCTCGATTACTCCCGGCGGGGACAGATACGCAGTATTTT.

The chain uses TRBV9 and TRBJ1-5, with D hard to call. V was cut by 3 bases and J by 2 bases, with 18 bases left in between. Germline CDR1 SGDLS, CDR2 YYNGEE. The CDR3 loop spans 17 amino acids. The CDR3 DNA reads TGTGCCAGCAGCGCCTCCGAGAATCCTTCCGGCAATCAGCCCCAGCATTTT. It codes for CASSASENPSGNQPQHF.